This TCR beta chain was observed in a study of blood T cell repertoires in COVID-19. Study summary: Acute-phase and convalescent COVID-19 samples originated in the United States, Italy and Spain. PBMCs, B-cell-depleted T cells, or T cells provided the cDNA or gDNA that made up the material.

Study processing details: Quantification of nucleated cells was approximated via reference gene primer amplification. Clones were read by immunoSEQ multiplex PCR, and TCRdb kept only the in-frame ones, dropping some. V and J calls and clone size come straight from that table; D and trimming were deduced from the DNA. Of 100,000 to 150,000 clones listed, around 81% are singletons. This clone has more than one count but fewer than ten. V shed 4 bases and J shed 4 bases, with 20 bases lying between them. The CDR3 is made up of 16 amino acids. In germline, CDR1 is SGHRS, CDR2 YFSETQ. The chain has TRBV5-1 and TRBJ2-5; TRBD1 is a possible D gene (6 bases). Sequencing input: peripheral blood. The origin of this receptor is a woman aged 45-65 years with acute or convalescent COVID-19. CDR3 residues: CASSGSKGWGLETQYF. In DNA, the CDR3 is TGCGCCAGCAGCGGTTCGAAGGGCTGGGGGCTAGAGACCCAGTACTTC.